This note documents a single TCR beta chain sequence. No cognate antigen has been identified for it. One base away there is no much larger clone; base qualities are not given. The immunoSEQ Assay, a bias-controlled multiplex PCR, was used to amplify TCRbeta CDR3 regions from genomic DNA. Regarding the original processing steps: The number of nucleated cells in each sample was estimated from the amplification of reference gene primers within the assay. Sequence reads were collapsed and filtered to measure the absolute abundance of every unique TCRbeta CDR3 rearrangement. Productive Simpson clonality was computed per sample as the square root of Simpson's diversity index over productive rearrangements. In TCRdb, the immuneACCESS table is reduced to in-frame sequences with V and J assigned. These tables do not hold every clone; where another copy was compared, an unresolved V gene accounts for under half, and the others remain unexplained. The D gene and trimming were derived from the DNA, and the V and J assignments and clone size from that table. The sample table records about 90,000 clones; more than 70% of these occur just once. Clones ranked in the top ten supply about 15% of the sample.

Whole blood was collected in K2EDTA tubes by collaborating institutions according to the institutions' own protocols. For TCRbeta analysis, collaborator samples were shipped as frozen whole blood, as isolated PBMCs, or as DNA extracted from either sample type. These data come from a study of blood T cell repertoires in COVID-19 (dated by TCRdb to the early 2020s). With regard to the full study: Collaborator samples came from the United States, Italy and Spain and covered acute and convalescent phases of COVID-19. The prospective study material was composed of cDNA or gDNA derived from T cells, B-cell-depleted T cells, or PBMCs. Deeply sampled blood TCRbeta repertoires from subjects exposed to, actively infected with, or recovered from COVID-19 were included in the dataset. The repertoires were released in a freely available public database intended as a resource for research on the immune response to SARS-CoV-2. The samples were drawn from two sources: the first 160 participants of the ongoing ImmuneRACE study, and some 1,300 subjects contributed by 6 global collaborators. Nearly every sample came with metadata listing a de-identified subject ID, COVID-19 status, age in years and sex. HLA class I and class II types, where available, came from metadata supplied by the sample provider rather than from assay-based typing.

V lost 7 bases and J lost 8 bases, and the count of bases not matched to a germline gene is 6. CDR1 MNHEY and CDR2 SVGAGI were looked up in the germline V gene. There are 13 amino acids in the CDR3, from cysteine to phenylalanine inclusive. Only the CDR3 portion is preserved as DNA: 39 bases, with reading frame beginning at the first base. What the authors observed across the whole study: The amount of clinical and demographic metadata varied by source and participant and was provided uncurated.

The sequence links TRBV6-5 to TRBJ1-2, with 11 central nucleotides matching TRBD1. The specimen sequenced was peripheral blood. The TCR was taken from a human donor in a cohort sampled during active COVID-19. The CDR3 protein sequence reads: CASTWDRGSGYTF. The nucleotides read TGTGCCAGCACCTGGGACAGGGGGTCGGGCTACACCTTC.